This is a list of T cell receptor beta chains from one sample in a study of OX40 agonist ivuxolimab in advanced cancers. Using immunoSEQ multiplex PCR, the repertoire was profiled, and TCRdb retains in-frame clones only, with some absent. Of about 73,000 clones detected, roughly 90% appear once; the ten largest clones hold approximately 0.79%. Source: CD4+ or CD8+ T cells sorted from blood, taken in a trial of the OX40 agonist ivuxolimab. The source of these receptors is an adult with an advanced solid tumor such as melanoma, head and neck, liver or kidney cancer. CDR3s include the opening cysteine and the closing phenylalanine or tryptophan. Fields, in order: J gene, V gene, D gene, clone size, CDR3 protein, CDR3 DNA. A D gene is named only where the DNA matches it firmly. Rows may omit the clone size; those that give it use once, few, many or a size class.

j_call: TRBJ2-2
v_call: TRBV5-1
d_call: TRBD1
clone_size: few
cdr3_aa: CASSMGQANTGELFF
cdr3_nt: TGCGCCAGCAGCATGGGACAGGCGAACACCGGGGAGCTGTTTTTT

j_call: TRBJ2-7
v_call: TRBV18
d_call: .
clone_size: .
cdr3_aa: CASSPHRDYEQYF
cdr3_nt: TGTGCCAGCTCACCACACAGGGACTACGAGCAGTACTTC

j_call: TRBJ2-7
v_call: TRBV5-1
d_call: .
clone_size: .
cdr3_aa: CASSLVAAGPTYEQYF
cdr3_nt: TGCGCCAGCAGCTTGGTCGCAGCAGGGCCAACCTACGAGCAGTACTTC

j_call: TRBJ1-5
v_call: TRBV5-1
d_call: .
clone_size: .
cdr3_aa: CASSLGSNQPQHF
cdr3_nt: TGCGCCAGCAGCTTGGGTAGCAATCAGCCCCAGCATTTT

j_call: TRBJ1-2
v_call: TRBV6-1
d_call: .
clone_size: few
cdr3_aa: CASSETWDYGYTF
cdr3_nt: TGTGCCAGCAGTGAAACATGGGACTATGGCTACACCTTC

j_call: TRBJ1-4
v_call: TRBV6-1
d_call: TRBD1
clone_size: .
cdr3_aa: CASRGQGTEKLFF
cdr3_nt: TGTGCCAGCAGAGGACAGGGGACAGAAAAACTGTTTTTT

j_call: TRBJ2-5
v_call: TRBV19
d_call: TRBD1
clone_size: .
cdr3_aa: CASTGTGERRTQYF
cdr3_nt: TGTGCCAGTACCGGGACAGGGGAACGTCGGACCCAGTACTTC

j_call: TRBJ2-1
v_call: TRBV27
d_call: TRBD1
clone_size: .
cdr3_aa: CASSLRTGYYNEQFF
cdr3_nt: TGTGCCAGCAGTTTAAGGACAGGGTACTACAATGAGCAGTTCTTC

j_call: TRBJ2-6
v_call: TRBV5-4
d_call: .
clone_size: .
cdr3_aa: CASSPGGRNGANVLTF
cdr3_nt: TGTGCCAGCAGCCCTGGGGGACGAAATGGGGCCAACGTCCTGACTTTC

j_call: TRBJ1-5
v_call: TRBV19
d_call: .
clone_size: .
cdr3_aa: CASTSTGNSNQPQHF
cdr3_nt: TGTGCCAGTACCTCGACAGGAAATAGCAATCAGCCCCAGCATTTT

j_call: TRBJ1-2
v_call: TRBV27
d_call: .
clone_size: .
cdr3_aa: CASSFTGTNYGYTF
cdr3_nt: TGTGCCAGCAGTTTCACGGGAACTAACTATGGCTACACCTTC

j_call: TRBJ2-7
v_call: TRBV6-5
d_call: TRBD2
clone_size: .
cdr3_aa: CASSYSSGSGTDEQYF
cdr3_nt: TGTGCCAGCAGTTACTCCTCGGGTAGCGGGACGGACGAGCAGTACTTC

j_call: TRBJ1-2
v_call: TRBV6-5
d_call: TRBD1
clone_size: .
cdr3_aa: CASSKGGQGAFGYTF
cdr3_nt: TGTGCCAGCAGCAAAGGCGGACAGGGGGCGTTTGGCTACACCTTC

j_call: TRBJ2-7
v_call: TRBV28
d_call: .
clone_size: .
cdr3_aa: CASSPGDTNYEQYF
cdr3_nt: TGTGCCAGCAGCCCAGGGGACACCAACTACGAGCAGTACTTC

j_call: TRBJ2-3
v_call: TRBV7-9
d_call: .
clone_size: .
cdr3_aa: CARGSSVGTDTQYF
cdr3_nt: TGTGCCAGAGGGTCGTCGGTCGGCACAGATACGCAGTATTTT

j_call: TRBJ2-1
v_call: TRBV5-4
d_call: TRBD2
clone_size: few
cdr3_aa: CASSRGLAGYNEQFF
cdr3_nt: TGTGCCAGCAGCAGGGGACTAGCGGGGTACAATGAGCAGTTCTTC

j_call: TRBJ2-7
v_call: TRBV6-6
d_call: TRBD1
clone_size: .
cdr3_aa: CASSPPRDRGTYEQYF
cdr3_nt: TGTGCCAGCAGTCCCCCCCGGGACAGGGGGACCTACGAGCAGTACTTC

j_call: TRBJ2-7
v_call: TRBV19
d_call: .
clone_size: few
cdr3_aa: CASSITGTEQYF
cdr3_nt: TGTGCCAGTAGTATTACAGGGACCGAGCAGTACTTC

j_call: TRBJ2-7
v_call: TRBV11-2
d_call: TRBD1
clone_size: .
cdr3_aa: CASRSGTGWPDEQYF
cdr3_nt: TGTGCCAGCAGGTCCGGGACAGGGTGGCCTGACGAGCAGTACTTC

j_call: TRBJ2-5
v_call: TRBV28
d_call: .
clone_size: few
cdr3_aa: CASSSAGGGTQETQYF
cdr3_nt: TGTGCCAGCAGCTCCGCCGGTGGAGGGACTCAAGAGACCCAGTACTTC

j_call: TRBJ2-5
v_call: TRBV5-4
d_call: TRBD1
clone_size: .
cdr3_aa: CASSPDRGRHETQYF
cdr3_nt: TGTGCCAGCAGCCCGGACAGGGGAAGACATGAGACCCAGTACTTC

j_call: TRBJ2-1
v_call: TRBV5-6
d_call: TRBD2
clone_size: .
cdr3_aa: CASSRRTTSGYNEQFF
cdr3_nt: TGTGCCAGCAGCCGCCGAACGACTAGCGGATACAATGAGCAGTTCTTC

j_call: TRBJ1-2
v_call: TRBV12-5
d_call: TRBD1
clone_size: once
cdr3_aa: CASGPGQNYGYTF
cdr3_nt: TGTGCTAGTGGTCCGGGACAGAACTATGGCTACACCTTC

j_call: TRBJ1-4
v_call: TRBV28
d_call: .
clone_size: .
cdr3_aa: CASSSHLGGAINEKLFF
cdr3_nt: TGTGCCAGCAGTTCCCATCTGGGAGGGGCCATTAATGAAAAACTGTTTTTT

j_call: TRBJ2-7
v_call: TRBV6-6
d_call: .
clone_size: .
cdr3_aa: CASSDSGRTTYEQYF
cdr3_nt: TGTGCCAGCAGCGACTCGGGACGGACGACCTACGAGCAGTACTTC

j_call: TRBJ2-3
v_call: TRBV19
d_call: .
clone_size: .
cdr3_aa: CASRFGSRTDTQYF
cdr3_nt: TGTGCCAGTAGGTTCGGGTCGCGCACAGATACGCAGTATTTT

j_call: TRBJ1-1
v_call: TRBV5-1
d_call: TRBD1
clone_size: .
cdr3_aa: CASSSDRVNTEAFF
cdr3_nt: TGCGCCAGCAGCTCCGACAGGGTGAACACTGAAGCTTTCTTT

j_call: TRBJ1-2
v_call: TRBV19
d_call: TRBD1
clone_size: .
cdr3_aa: CASSVDRDYGYTF
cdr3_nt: TGTGCCAGTAGTGTAGACAGGGACTATGGCTACACCTTC

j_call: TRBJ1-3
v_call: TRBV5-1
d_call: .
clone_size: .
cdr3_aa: CASSLGASSGNTIYF
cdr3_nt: TGCGCCAGCAGCTTGGGGGCTAGCTCTGGAAACACCATATATTTT

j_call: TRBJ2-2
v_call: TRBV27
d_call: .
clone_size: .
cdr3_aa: CASRRPGPNTGELFF
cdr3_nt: TGTGCCAGCAGGCGACCGGGACCTAACACCGGGGAGCTGTTTTTT

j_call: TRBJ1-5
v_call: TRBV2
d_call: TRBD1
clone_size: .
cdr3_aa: CASSVTGTGTQPQHF
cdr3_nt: TGTGCCAGCAGTGTAACCGGGACAGGCACCCAGCCCCAGCATTTT

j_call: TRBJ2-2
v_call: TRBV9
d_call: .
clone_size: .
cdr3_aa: CASSVGGSSGELFF
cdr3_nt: TGTGCCAGCAGCGTAGGGGGTAGCTCCGGGGAGCTGTTTTTT

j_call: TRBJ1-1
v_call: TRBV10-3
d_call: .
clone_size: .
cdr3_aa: CATNGLGLGSNTEAFF
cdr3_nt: TGTGCCACCAACGGCTTAGGATTGGGCTCGAACACTGAAGCTTTCTTT

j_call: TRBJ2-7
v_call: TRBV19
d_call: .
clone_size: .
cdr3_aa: CASSIDNAGPYEQYF
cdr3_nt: TGTGCCAGTAGTATAGATAACGCGGGACCCTACGAGCAGTACTTC

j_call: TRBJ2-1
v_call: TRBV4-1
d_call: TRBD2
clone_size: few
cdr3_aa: CASSHVSGRAKYNEQFF
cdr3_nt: TGCGCCAGCAGCCATGTTAGCGGGAGGGCCAAGTACAATGAGCAGTTCTTC

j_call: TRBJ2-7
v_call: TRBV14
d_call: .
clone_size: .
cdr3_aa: CASSQLPWTYEQYF
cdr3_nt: TGTGCCAGCAGCCAACTCCCTTGGACCTACGAGCAGTACTTC

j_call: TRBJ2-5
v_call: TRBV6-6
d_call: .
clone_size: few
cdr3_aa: CASSYGGTSGRETQYF
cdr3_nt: TGTGCCAGCAGTTACGGGGGGACATCTGGGCGAGAGACCCAGTACTTC

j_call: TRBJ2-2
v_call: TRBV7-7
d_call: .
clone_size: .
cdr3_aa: CASSLDRNTGELFF
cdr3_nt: TGTGCTAGCAGCCTGGACAGGAACACCGGGGAGCTGTTTTTT

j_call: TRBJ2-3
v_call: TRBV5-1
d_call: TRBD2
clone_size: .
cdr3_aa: CASSLIGGTSQDTQYF
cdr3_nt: TGCGCCAGCAGCTTGATCGGCGGGACTAGCCAAGATACGCAGTATTTT

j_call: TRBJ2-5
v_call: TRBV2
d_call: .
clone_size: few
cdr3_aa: CASSGGTAQETQYF
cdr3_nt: TGTGCCAGCAGCGGAGGGACAGCACAAGAGACCCAGTACTTC

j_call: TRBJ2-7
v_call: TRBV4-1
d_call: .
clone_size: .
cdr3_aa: CASSFRTSEISEQYF
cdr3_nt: TGCGCCAGCAGCTTTAGGACCTCGGAAATCTCCGAGCAGTACTTC

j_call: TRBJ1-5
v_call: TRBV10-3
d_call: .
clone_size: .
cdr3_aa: CAINPPQGRPQHF
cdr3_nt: TGTGCCATCAATCCCCCACAGGGCCGGCCCCAGCATTTT